Sequencing of this TCR beta chain was carried out in a study of blood T cells in healthy people across ages. Study summary: Template switching captured about one barcoded beta molecule per two T cells.

The second PCR ran about 6 to 12 cycles with a sample-barcoded 5' primer and J-beta primers. MiXCR, run by TCRdb on the 5' RACE reads, gives a single entry per CDR3 protein. The repertoire holds about 1.8 million distinct CDR3 sequences, with around 48% as singletons. With 8 bases clipped from V and 4 bases from J, the junction kept 3 bases outside the gene matches. The V gene's germline CDR1 is MGHDK and CDR2 SYGVNS. The CDR3 is 13 amino acids. The chain recombines TRBV25-1 with TRBJ1-2; TRBD1 matches 11 bases. The TCR comes from a woman between 40 and 55 years old in good health. The material sequenced was blood. The CDR3 DNA reads TGTGCCAGCGGACAGGGGGCAGGCTATGGCTACACCTTC. This translates into CASGQGAGYGYTF.